This T cell receptor beta chain was recovered during a study of shared clonotypes between healthy human individuals. Naive-designated CD8 cells lacked CD45RO, were positively enriched for CCR7, and omitted terminally differentiated effector memory CD45RA+ cells. At a deep level, the assay was run. Original methodology: Quality scores were absent from the junction-only immunoSEQ sequences, so filtering differed. Libraries were prepared by immunoSEQ multiplex PCR; TCRdb keeps only in-frame clonotypes and omits some of them. V and J calls and clone size come straight from that table; D and trimming were deduced from the DNA. The sample yields around 600,000 clones, 95% seen once. As for this clone: Its matching antigen is unknown.

The study's findings and limits: With a handful of donors compared, about 5.2% of naive CD4 clonotypes were shared. Large depth notwithstanding, sorted-subset sequencing proved incomplete by rarefaction.

Trimming stripped 3 bases from V and 6 bases from J, with 5 bases between. The germline V gene has CDR1 LNHNV and CDR2 YYDKDF (reference sequence). The CDR3 length is 12 residues. This chain joins TRBV15 and TRBJ2-2; D is ambiguous. This sequence originates from a woman aged 25 to 39 in good health. The sample consisted of naive CD8+ T cells sorted from blood. The CDR3 DNA follows: TGTGCCACCAGCAGCCGACCCGGGGAGCTGTTTTTT. Residues: CATSSRPGELFF. Full variable domain (rest looked up from reference TRBV15 and TRBJ2-2): DAMVIQNPRYQVTQFGKPVTLSCSQTLNHNVMYWYQQKSSQAPKLLFHYYDKDFNNEADTPDNFQSRRPNTSFCFLDIRSPGLGDTAMYLCATSSRPGELFFGEGSRLTVL.